Below, one T cell receptor beta chain is given with its context. Peripheral blood CD8+ and CD4+ T cells were profiled by TCR beta sequencing. The data are from a study of CD8 T cells in Susac syndrome. After extraction with the RNeasy kit, roughly 0.45 to 1 ug of the RNA was reverse transcribed using random hexamers. TCRdb called the immunoSEQ multiplex PCR reads again in MiXCR, with one record for every CDR3 protein. The profile covers about 60,000 distinct CDR3 sequences, with around 95% appearing a single time and 0.45% to 0.65% taken by the ten largest. Germline V gives CDR1 SQVTM, CDR2 ANQGSEA. The germline V and J ends were trimmed by 5 bases and 8 bases, with 7 bases remaining between them. The CDR3 covers 10 residues.

The origin of this receptor is a human donor with multiple sclerosis. The V and J genes are TRBV29-1 and TRBJ2-1; D is unclear. The sample comprised CD8+ T cells from PBMCs. CDR3 sequence: CSVLGDEQFF. CDR3 coding DNA: TGCAGCGTTTTGGGCGATGAGCAGTTCTTC.